The rows below give T cell receptor beta chains drawn from one sample of a study of cytomegalovirus exposure and HLA in healthy donors. TCRdb keeps only in-frame clones here, not all; method: immunoSEQ multiplex PCR. The repertoire has 100,000 or so clones, about 81% of them found once; the top ten carry 1.4% to 1.5%. The sequenced material came from PBMCs. The receptors come from a man in his forties in good health and CMV-seronegative. CDR3s include the opening cysteine and the closing phenylalanine or tryptophan. The order of the fields is D gene, J gene, V gene, clone size, CDR3 DNA, CDR3 protein. The D gene is left open where the match is weak. The listing skips clone size in some rows; elsewhere it reads once, few, many or a size class.

d_call: NA
j_call: TRBJ1-4
v_call: TRBV27
clone_size: NA
cdr3_nt: TGTGCCAGCAGTTTATCGGTTTTATCAGGGGACGACGAAAAACTGTTTTTT
cdr3_aa: CASSLSVLSGDDEKLFF

d_call: TRBD1
j_call: TRBJ2-2
v_call: TRBV6-5
clone_size: few
cdr3_nt: TGTGCCACGGTGGGACAGAGGAACACCGGGGAGCTGTTTTTT
cdr3_aa: CATVGQRNTGELFF

d_call: TRBD1
j_call: TRBJ2-2
v_call: TRBV2
clone_size: once
cdr3_nt: TGTGCCAGCAGTACGGGACAGGGCTTTTTCGGGGAGCTGTTTTTT
cdr3_aa: CASSTGQGFFGELFF

d_call: NA
j_call: TRBJ2-5
v_call: TRBV18
clone_size: NA
cdr3_nt: TGTGCCAGCCGACGGGGGTTACAAGAGACCCAGTACTTC
cdr3_aa: CASRRGLQETQYF

d_call: TRBD1
j_call: TRBJ1-1
v_call: TRBV13
clone_size: NA
cdr3_nt: TGTGCCAGCAGCCCCCGGGGACAGGGGGGGTTGAACACTGAAGCTTTCTTT
cdr3_aa: CASSPRGQGGLNTEAFF

d_call: NA
j_call: TRBJ1-1
v_call: TRBV29-1
clone_size: NA
cdr3_nt: TGCAGCGCCCTCGAGGGGAACACTGAAGCTTTCTTT
cdr3_aa: CSALEGNTEAFF

d_call: TRBD2
j_call: TRBJ2-2
v_call: TRBV29-1
clone_size: NA
cdr3_nt: TGCAGCGTTGGAGTGGGCGGGGGGGCTCACGGGGAGCTGTTTTTT
cdr3_aa: CSVGVGGGAHGELFF

d_call: NA
j_call: TRBJ1-3
v_call: TRBV6-5
clone_size: NA
cdr3_nt: TGTGCCAGCAGAACAGGGTCCGGAAACACCATATATTTT
cdr3_aa: CASRTGSGNTIYF

d_call: NA
j_call: TRBJ1-5
v_call: TRBV5-5
clone_size: NA
cdr3_nt: TGTGCCAGCAGCTTGGACGCTACCAACAATCAGCCCCAGCATTTT
cdr3_aa: CASSLDATNNQPQHF

d_call: TRBD2
j_call: TRBJ2-1
v_call: TRBV6-4
clone_size: few
cdr3_nt: TGTGCCAGCAGTGACTCCGGCGGGGGGCCGGACAATGAGCAGTTCTTC
cdr3_aa: CASSDSGGGPDNEQFF

d_call: NA
j_call: TRBJ1-6
v_call: TRBV7-3
clone_size: NA
cdr3_nt: TGTGCCAGCAGCTTACGTGGTGGGAGTAATTCACCCCTCCACTTT
cdr3_aa: CASSLRGGSNSPLHF

d_call: TRBD2
j_call: TRBJ2-1
v_call: TRBV9
clone_size: NA
cdr3_nt: TGTGCCAGCAGCGTAAATCCCAGCGGGGGGGCTAGGGAGCAGTTCTTC
cdr3_aa: CASSVNPSGGAREQFF

d_call: TRBD1
j_call: TRBJ1-2
v_call: TRBV28
clone_size: NA
cdr3_nt: TGTGCCAGCAGTTTATTTCTCAGAACCGGGACAGGGGTTGGCTACACCTTC
cdr3_aa: CASSLFLRTGTGVGYTF

d_call: NA
j_call: TRBJ1-5
v_call: TRBV5-5
clone_size: NA
cdr3_nt: TGTGCCAGCAGCAGGGGAGGTGGCAATCAGCCCCAGCATTTT
cdr3_aa: CASSRGGGNQPQHF

d_call: TRBD1
j_call: TRBJ1-6
v_call: TRBV28
clone_size: NA
cdr3_nt: TGTGCCAGCAGAAACAGGGGGATCAATTCACCCCTCCACTTT
cdr3_aa: CASRNRGINSPLHF

d_call: NA
j_call: TRBJ1-5
v_call: TRBV5-8
clone_size: NA
cdr3_nt: TGTGCCAGCAACAATAGAATCGGGGTAGGCAATCAGCCCCAGCATTTT
cdr3_aa: CASNNRIGVGNQPQHF

d_call: NA
j_call: TRBJ1-1
v_call: TRBV25-1
clone_size: NA
cdr3_nt: TGTGCCAGCAGTTCCCTCCCGGGAACGGGGACTGAAGCTTTCTTT
cdr3_aa: CASSSLPGTGTEAFF

d_call: TRBD1
j_call: TRBJ1-2
v_call: TRBV6-4
clone_size: NA
cdr3_nt: TGTGCCAGCAGTGACTCGGAGGGGGCAGGCCCGAACTATGGCTACACCTTC
cdr3_aa: CASSDSEGAGPNYGYTF

d_call: TRBD1
j_call: TRBJ2-7
v_call: TRBV6-5
clone_size: once
cdr3_nt: TGTGCCAGCAACCCGGGACAGGGTGGGTTCGAGCAGTACTTC
cdr3_aa: CASNPGQGGFEQYF

d_call: TRBD1
j_call: TRBJ2-7
v_call: TRBV10-2
clone_size: once
cdr3_nt: TGCGCCAGCAGTGTGTCCGGGACAGGGACCTACGAGCAGTACTTC
cdr3_aa: CASSVSGTGTYEQYF

d_call: TRBD1
j_call: TRBJ1-5
v_call: TRBV6-1
clone_size: NA
cdr3_nt: TGTGCCAGCAGTGATTACAGGGGGCAAGGTCAGCCCCAGCATTTT
cdr3_aa: CASSDYRGQGQPQHF

d_call: TRBD1
j_call: TRBJ1-1
v_call: TRBV5-1
clone_size: NA
cdr3_nt: TGCGCCAGCAGCTTGGCAGGGGGCTGGGTGAACACTGAAGCTTTCTTT
cdr3_aa: CASSLAGGWVNTEAFF

d_call: NA
j_call: TRBJ1-6
v_call: TRBV28
clone_size: once
cdr3_nt: TGTGCCAGCAGTTTGTGGGGGAGGAATAATTCACCCCTCCACTTT
cdr3_aa: CASSLWGRNNSPLHF

d_call: NA
j_call: TRBJ1-2
v_call: TRBV6-1
clone_size: NA
cdr3_nt: TGTGCCAGCAATCGGAGATTGGGGGGTCAAGGCTACACCTTC
cdr3_aa: CASNRRLGGQGYTF

d_call: NA
j_call: TRBJ2-7
v_call: TRBV6-1
clone_size: NA
cdr3_nt: TGTGCCAGCAGGGGCACGGGGATGGTCTACGAGCAGTACTTC
cdr3_aa: CASRGTGMVYEQYF

d_call: NA
j_call: TRBJ2-5
v_call: TRBV10-3
clone_size: NA
cdr3_nt: TGTGCCATCAGTCGGGGGTACCAAGAGACCCAGTACTTC
cdr3_aa: CAISRGYQETQYF

d_call: NA
j_call: TRBJ1-2
v_call: TRBV14
clone_size: once
cdr3_nt: TGTGCCAGCAGCCAAGGGAGGCGGTATGGCTACACCTTC
cdr3_aa: CASSQGRRYGYTF

d_call: TRBD1
j_call: TRBJ1-3
v_call: TRBV2
clone_size: NA
cdr3_nt: TGTGCCAGCAGCAGCCCGGGACAGGGGGACCTGAGCTCTGGAAACACCATATATTTT
cdr3_aa: CASSSPGQGDLSSGNTIYF

d_call: NA
j_call: TRBJ1-6
v_call: TRBV7-8
clone_size: once
cdr3_nt: TGTGCCAGCAGGCTCAGGGATTCACCCCTCCACTTT
cdr3_aa: CASRLRDSPLHF

d_call: NA
j_call: TRBJ2-6
v_call: TRBV6-1
clone_size: few
cdr3_nt: TGTGCCAGCAGTGTAGGACAGTCTGGGGCCAACGTCCTGACTTTC
cdr3_aa: CASSVGQSGANVLTF

d_call: NA
j_call: TRBJ2-5
v_call: TRBV5-8
clone_size: NA
cdr3_nt: TGTGCCAGCAGCGCCGGACAGATCCAAGAGACCCAGTACTTC
cdr3_aa: CASSAGQIQETQYF

d_call: NA
j_call: TRBJ2-3
v_call: TRBV6-1
clone_size: NA
cdr3_nt: TGTGCCAGCAGTGATGCGGGATGGACAGATACGCAGTATTTT
cdr3_aa: CASSDAGWTDTQYF

d_call: NA
j_call: TRBJ1-2
v_call: TRBV5-1
clone_size: NA
cdr3_nt: TGCGCCAGCAGCCCCGGCAGGCTTGGGTATGGCTACACCTTC
cdr3_aa: CASSPGRLGYGYTF

d_call: TRBD1
j_call: TRBJ2-3
v_call: TRBV18
clone_size: NA
cdr3_nt: TGTGCCAGCTCACCACAGACAGGGAGCACAGATACGCAGTATTTT
cdr3_aa: CASSPQTGSTDTQYF

d_call: NA
j_call: TRBJ1-1
v_call: TRBV7-9
clone_size: NA
cdr3_nt: TGTTCCAGCAGCTTAGCGTGGCAGATGAACACTGAAGCTTTCTTT
cdr3_aa: CSSSLAWQMNTEAFF

d_call: TRBD1
j_call: TRBJ1-2
v_call: TRBV2
clone_size: NA
cdr3_nt: TGTGCCAGCAGTGACTCTGGACAGGGGAACTATGGCTACACCTTC
cdr3_aa: CASSDSGQGNYGYTF

d_call: NA
j_call: TRBJ2-1
v_call: TRBV6-6
clone_size: once
cdr3_nt: TGTGCCAGCACCGACACGTTAAGCTCCTACAATGAGCAGTTCTTC
cdr3_aa: CASTDTLSSYNEQFF

d_call: NA
j_call: TRBJ2-1
v_call: TRBV27
clone_size: NA
cdr3_nt: TGTGCCAGCAGTTTTGCAGGGTTCTACAATGAGCAGTTCTTC
cdr3_aa: CASSFAGFYNEQFF

d_call: NA
j_call: TRBJ2-5
v_call: TRBV6-5
clone_size: NA
cdr3_nt: TGTGCCAGCAGGGCCGCAGGGGTATTAGAGACCCAGTACTTC
cdr3_aa: CASRAAGVLETQYF

d_call: NA
j_call: TRBJ1-3
v_call: TRBV5-1
clone_size: NA
cdr3_nt: TGCGCCAGCACCCCCGGGGGTACTGGAAACACCATATATTTT
cdr3_aa: CASTPGGTGNTIYF

d_call: NA
j_call: TRBJ2-3
v_call: TRBV5-1
clone_size: once
cdr3_nt: TGCGCCAGCAGCGACAGTGGCACAGATACGCGGTATTTT
cdr3_aa: CASSDSGTDTRYF

d_call: TRBD2
j_call: TRBJ2-7
v_call: TRBV5-6
clone_size: NA
cdr3_nt: TGTGCCAGCAGCTCCCGGGGCGGGGGGTACGAGCAGTACTTC
cdr3_aa: CASSSRGGGYEQYF

d_call: NA
j_call: TRBJ2-7
v_call: TRBV15
clone_size: NA
cdr3_nt: TGTGCCACCAAGGGGTCAGGGTTCCTTACCTACGAGCAGTACTTC
cdr3_aa: CATKGSGFLTYEQYF

d_call: NA
j_call: TRBJ1-5
v_call: TRBV28
clone_size: once
cdr3_nt: TGTGCCAGCAGCCCTGACATAAAATTTCAGCCCCAGCATTTT
cdr3_aa: CASSPDIKFQPQHF

d_call: NA
j_call: TRBJ2-7
v_call: TRBV7-8
clone_size: NA
cdr3_nt: TGTGCCAGCAGCTTAATCGGATCGAGGCCCCAGGGCTCCTACGAGCAGTACTTC
cdr3_aa: CASSLIGSRPQGSYEQYF

d_call: TRBD1
j_call: TRBJ2-7
v_call: TRBV29-1
clone_size: NA
cdr3_nt: TGCAGCGTAGGTACCGGGACAGGGATTTGGGAGCAGTACTTC
cdr3_aa: CSVGTGTGIWEQYF

d_call: NA
j_call: TRBJ2-6
v_call: TRBV30
clone_size: NA
cdr3_nt: TGTGCCTGGAGACTCTCTGGGGCCAACGTCCTGACTTTC
cdr3_aa: CAWRLSGANVLTF

d_call: TRBD1
j_call: TRBJ1-6
v_call: TRBV7-9
clone_size: NA
cdr3_nt: TGTGCCAGCAGCTTATCAACAGGGGCGGGGGGTTCACCCCTCCACTTT
cdr3_aa: CASSLSTGAGGSPLHF

d_call: NA
j_call: TRBJ2-7
v_call: TRBV7-9
clone_size: NA
cdr3_nt: TGTGCCAGCAGCCCCCCGGGGAGCTCCTACGAGCAGTACTTC
cdr3_aa: CASSPPGSSYEQYF

d_call: NA
j_call: TRBJ1-1
v_call: TRBV5-4
clone_size: NA
cdr3_nt: TGTGCCAGCAGCCCTAAGGACAGCTACACTGAAGCTTTCTTT
cdr3_aa: CASSPKDSYTEAFF

d_call: TRBD1
j_call: TRBJ2-7
v_call: TRBV5-1
clone_size: NA
cdr3_nt: TGCGCCAGCAGCACCTCGACAGGGCTGGGCGAGCAGTACTTC
cdr3_aa: CASSTSTGLGEQYF

d_call: NA
j_call: TRBJ1-3
v_call: TRBV10-2
clone_size: NA
cdr3_nt: TGCGCCAGCAGTGAAGGAGGGGATGGAAACACCATATATTTT
cdr3_aa: CASSEGGDGNTIYF

d_call: NA
j_call: TRBJ1-5
v_call: TRBV2
clone_size: few
cdr3_nt: TGTGCCAGCAGTGTTCGGGGTGGCAATCAGCCCCAGCATTTT
cdr3_aa: CASSVRGGNQPQHF

d_call: NA
j_call: TRBJ2-7
v_call: TRBV11-2
clone_size: NA
cdr3_nt: TGTGCCAGCAGCTTAGAAGGTGGGCTATCCTACGAGCAGTACTTC
cdr3_aa: CASSLEGGLSYEQYF